This TCR beta chain was identified in a study of blood T cell repertoires in COVID-19. Overall study context: The study drew acute and convalescent COVID-19 samples from the United States, Italy and Spain.

The CDR3 consists of 17 residues. The assay was immunoSEQ multiplex PCR, and TCRdb's table has in-frame clones only and misses some. The sample records more than 150,000 clones, 80% to 85% being singletons. The sequenced material came from peripheral blood. V and J are TRBV21-1 and TRBJ2-7; TRBD1, the D gene given by the table, was not confirmed from the DNA. TRBV21-1 is classified as a pseudogene. The receptor was isolated from a man aged 18-30 years with active or convalescent COVID-19. In DNA, the CDR3 is TGTGCCAGCAGCAAAGACGAACACGGACAGATAGCCTACGAGCAGTACTTC. It yields the protein CASSKDEHGQIAYEQYF.